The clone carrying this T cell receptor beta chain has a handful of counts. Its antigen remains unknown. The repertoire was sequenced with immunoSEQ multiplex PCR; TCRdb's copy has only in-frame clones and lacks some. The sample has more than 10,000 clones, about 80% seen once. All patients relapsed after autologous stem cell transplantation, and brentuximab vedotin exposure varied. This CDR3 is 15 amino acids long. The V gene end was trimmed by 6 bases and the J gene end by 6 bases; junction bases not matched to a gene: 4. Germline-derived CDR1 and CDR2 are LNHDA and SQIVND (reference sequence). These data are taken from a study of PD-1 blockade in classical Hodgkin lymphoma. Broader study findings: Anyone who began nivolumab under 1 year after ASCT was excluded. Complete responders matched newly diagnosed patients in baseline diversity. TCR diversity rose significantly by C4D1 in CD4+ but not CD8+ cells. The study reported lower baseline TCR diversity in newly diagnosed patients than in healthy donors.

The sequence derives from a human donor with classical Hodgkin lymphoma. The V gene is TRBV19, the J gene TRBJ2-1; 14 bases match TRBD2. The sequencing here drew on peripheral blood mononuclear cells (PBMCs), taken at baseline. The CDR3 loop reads CASRTGTSGSNEQFF. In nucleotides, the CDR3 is TGTGCCAGTAGGACCGGGACTAGCGGGAGCAATGAGCAGTTCTTC.